This T cell receptor (beta chain) was profiled in a study of CD8 T cells in ankylosing spondylitis. Overall study findings and caveats: Some of the motif variants had earlier been found in reactive arthritis patients' fluid and blood. Matched synovial fluid from ankylosing spondylitis patients was reported to be enriched for disease-linked clones. Seemingly characteristic of ankylosing spondylitis blood was a TCR beta motif consisting of fewer than 10 highly homologous variants.

CDR3 length: 15 amino acids. Germline V CDR1 and CDR2: SGDLS, YYNGEE. V was pared by 4 bases and J by 1 base, with 15 bases between. The table lists this clonotype with many counts. Its antigen is unknown. Molecular-barcoded quantitative 5'-RACE produced these TCR beta libraries. TCRdb itself ran the 5' RACE reads through MiXCR, one entry per CDR3 protein. Of 40,000 to 50,000 distinct CDR3 sequences in the sample, roughly 2.5% are singletons; the top ten hold about 4.8%. The chain employs TRBV9 and TRBJ2-7, with D maybe TRBD2 (6 bases). Sequencing used blood, either unsorted or a sorted T cell fraction (not recorded which). The origin of this receptor is a male donor with ankylosing spondylitis or in good health (not recorded which). CDR3: CASSRGGHSSYEQYF. The CDR3 region has the DNA TGTGCCAGCAGCCGGGGAGGCCATAGTTCCTACGAGCAGTACTTC.